The next 5 T cell receptor beta chains were all read from a single sample in a study of cytomegalovirus exposure and HLA in healthy donors. The primer mix had 60 Vbeta and 13 Jbeta primers. The method was immunoSEQ multiplex PCR; TCRdb's version includes in-frame clones alone and lacks a portion of them. The table records about 120,000 clones, over 60% of them present only once. What was sequenced was PBMCs. The source of these receptors is a woman under 40 in good health and CMV-seropositive.

This clone appeared a single time. The chain employs TRBV4-3 and TRBJ2-1, with D tentatively TRBD1 (6 bases). The CDR3 has 16 residues. Looked up from germline, CDR1 is LGHNA and CDR2 is YSLEER. V shed 6 bases and J shed 3 bases, with 18 bases lying between them. In nucleotides, the CDR3 is TGCGCCAGCAGACGAGAGGTACAGGGTGGCTACAATGAGCAGTTCTTC. Protein: CASRREVQGGYNEQFF.

The genes are TRBV28 and TRBJ2-7; D is undetermined. This CDR3 is built from 14 residues. Germline loops: CDR1 MDHEN, CDR2 SYDVKM. The V end was cut by 3 bases, the J end by 0 bases, with 9 bases between. The chain's CDR3 is CASSLSIGSYEQYF. The CDR3 DNA reads as TGTGCCAGCAGTTTGAGTATCGGCTCCTACGAGCAGTACTTC.

The genes are TRBV30 and TRBJ1-5, with 7 bases lining up with TRBD1. This CDR3 spans 16 amino acids. The germline V gene encodes CDR1 GTSNPN and CDR2 SVGIG (reference sequence). The J segment lost 4 bases and the V segment lost 1 base, leaving 10 bases of the junction unmatched. For the CDR3, the DNA is TGTGCCTGGAGTGCCGCGGACAGGAAAGGGAATCAGCCCCAGCATTTT. The encoded protein is CAWSAADRKGNQPQHF. The variable domain in full, completed from reference TRBV30 and TRBJ1-5, reads SQTIHQWPATLVQPVGSPLSLECTVEGTSNPNLYWYRQAAGRGLQLLFYSVGIGQISSEVPQNLSASRPQDRQFILSSKKLLLSDSGFYLCAWSAADRKGNQPQHFGDGTRLSIL.

In nucleotides, the CDR3 is TGTGCCAGCAGCGGAACCATCAGGGGCGCTGGGAGCACAGATACGCAGTATTTT. The encoded protein is CASSGTIRGAGSTDTQYF. The rearrangement uses TRBV13 and TRBJ2-3, with D possibly matching TRBD1 (6 bases). CDR3 length equals 18 residues. The V gene's germline CDR1 is PRHDT and CDR2 FYEKMQ (reference sequence). Trimming cost V 5 bases and J 0 bases, with 21 bases left between them.

The chain is built from TRBV28 and TRBJ1-5; unclear D gene. Trimming shortened V by 7 bases and J by 0 bases, and 4 bases separated the two germline ends. Germline values: CDR1 MDHEN, CDR2 SYDVKM. This CDR3 is 12 amino acids long. The CDR3 spells CASTISNQPQHF. The CDR3 nucleotides read TGTGCCAGCACTATTAGCAATCAGCCCCAGCATTTT. Based on the CDR3 plus reference TRBV28 and TRBJ1-5, the full variable domain is DVKVTQSSRYLVKRTGEKVFLECVQDMDHENMFWYRQDPGLGLRLIYFSYDVKMKEKGDIPEGYSVSREKKERFSLILESASTNQTSMYLCASTISNQPQHFGDGTRLSIL.